This T cell receptor beta chain is drawn from a study of breast tumors, draining lymph nodes, adjacent tissues. Study conclusions and caveats: Data fit most tumor T cells coming from lymph node, expanding in tumor.

Breast cancer patients provided tissue from their axillary draining lymph nodes. This clonotype was seen ten or more times. What it binds is not known. This CDR3 has 15 amino acids. The J segment lost 3 bases and the V segment lost 2 bases, leaving 5 bases of the junction unmatched. The germline gives CDR1 SGHTA, CDR2 FQGTGA. From the multiplex PCR reads, TCRdb called clonotypes with MiXCR, one entry per CDR3 protein. The sample lists about 200,000 distinct CDR3 sequences, approximately 33% occurring once. V usage is TRBV7-3 and J usage is TRBJ2-3, with 7 bases aligning to TRBD1. Sequencing input: axillary lymph node tissue. The receptor was isolated from a female donor with breast cancer. Some clones in this sample may be carry-over from other donors' samples. The CDR3 DNA follows: TGTGCCAGCAGCTTATGGGGACAGCCTACAGATACGCAGTATTTT. It specifies CASSLWGQPTDTQYF.